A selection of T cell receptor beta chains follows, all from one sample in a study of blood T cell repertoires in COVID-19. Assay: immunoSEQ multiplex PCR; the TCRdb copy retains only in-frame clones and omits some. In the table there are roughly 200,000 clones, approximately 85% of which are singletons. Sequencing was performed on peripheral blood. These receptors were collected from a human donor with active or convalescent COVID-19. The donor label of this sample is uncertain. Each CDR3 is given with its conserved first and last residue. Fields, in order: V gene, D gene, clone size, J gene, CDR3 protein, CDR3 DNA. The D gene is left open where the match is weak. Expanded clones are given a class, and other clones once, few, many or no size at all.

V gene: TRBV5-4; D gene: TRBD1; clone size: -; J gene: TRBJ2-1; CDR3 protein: CASSRAGQGGNEQFF; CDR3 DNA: TGTGCCAGCAGCCGGGCGGGACAGGGGGGGAATGAGCAGTTCTTC
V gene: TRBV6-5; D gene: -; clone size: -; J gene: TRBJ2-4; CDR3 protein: CASSYSGATKNIQYF; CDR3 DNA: TGTGCCAGCAGTTACTCGGGGGCAACCAAAAACATTCAGTACTTC
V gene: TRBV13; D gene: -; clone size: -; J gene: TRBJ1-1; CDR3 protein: CASSLVLGDTEAFF; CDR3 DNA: TGTGCCAGCAGCTTAGTCCTAGGGGACACTGAAGCTTTCTTT
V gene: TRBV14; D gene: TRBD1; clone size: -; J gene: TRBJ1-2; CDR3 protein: CASSQRTGSAYGYTF; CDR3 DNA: TGTGCCAGCAGCCAGAGGACAGGGTCGGCCTATGGCTACACCTTC
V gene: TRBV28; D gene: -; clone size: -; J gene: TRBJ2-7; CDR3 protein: CASSSTGYEQYF; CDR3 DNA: TGTGCCAGCAGTTCCACAGGTTACGAGCAGTACTTC
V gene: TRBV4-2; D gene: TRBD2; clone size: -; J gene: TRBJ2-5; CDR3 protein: CASSQVIGQAEVPAGARETQYF; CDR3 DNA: TGTGCCAGCAGCCAAGTGATAGGGCAGGCCGAGGTGCCAGCGGGAGCACGGGAGACCCAGTACTTC
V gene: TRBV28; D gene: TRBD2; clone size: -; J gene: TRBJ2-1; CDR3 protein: CASRAGGVGNEQFF; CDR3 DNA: TGTGCCAGTCGAGCGGGGGGGGTAGGGAATGAGCAGTTCTTC
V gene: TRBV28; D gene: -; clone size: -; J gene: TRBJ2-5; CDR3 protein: CASTLRGTQYF; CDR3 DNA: TGTGCCAGCACCCTTAGAGGGACCCAGTACTTC
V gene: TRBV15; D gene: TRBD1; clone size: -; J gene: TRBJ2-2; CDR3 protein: CATSTRQGWGTGELFF; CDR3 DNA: TGTGCCACCAGCACAAGACAGGGCTGGGGTACCGGGGAGCTGTTTTTT
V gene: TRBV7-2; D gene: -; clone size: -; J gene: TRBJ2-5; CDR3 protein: CASSLVRWLGGVNIETQYF; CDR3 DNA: TGTGCCAGCAGCTTAGTTCGCTGGTTGGGCGGGGTTAATATCGAGACCCAGTACTTC
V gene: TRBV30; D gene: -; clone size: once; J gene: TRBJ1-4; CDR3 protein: CAWSVPSGLSEKLFF; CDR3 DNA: TGTGCCTGGAGTGTACCGTCAGGGCTTTCTGAAAAACTGTTTTTT
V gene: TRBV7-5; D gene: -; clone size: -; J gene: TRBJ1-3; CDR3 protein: CVRSFTGVVAGNTIYF; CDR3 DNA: TGTGTCAGAAGCTTTACCGGGGTTGTTGCTGGAAACACCATATATTTT
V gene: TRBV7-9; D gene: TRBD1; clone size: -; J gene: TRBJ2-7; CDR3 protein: CASSPDRVYEQYF; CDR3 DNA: TGTGCCAGCAGCCCAGACAGGGTCTACGAGCAGTACTTC
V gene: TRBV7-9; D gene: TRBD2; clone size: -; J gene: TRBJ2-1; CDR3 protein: CASSLAGRTSGGAFEEQFF; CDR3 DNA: TGTGCCAGCAGCTTAGCGGGTAGGACTAGCGGGGGGGCATTCGAGGAGCAGTTCTTC
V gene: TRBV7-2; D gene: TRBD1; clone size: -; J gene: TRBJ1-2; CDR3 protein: CASSQAGGRVGYGYTF; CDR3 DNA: TGTGCCAGCAGCCAAGCAGGGGGCCGAGTGGGGTATGGCTACACCTTC
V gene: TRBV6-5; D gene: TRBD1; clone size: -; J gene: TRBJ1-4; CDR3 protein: CASSYSTGAGEKLFF; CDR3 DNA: TGTGCCAGCAGTTACTCGACAGGGGCAGGGGAAAAACTGTTTTTT
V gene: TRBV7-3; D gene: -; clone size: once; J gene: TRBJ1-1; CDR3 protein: CASSLNYNTEAFF; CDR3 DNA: TGTGCCAGCAGCTTAAATTATAACACTGAAGCTTTCTTT
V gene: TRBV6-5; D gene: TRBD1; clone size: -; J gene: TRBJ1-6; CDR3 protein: CASRRDSHNSPLHF; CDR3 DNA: TGTGCCAGCAGAAGGGACAGTCATAATTCACCCCTCCACTTT
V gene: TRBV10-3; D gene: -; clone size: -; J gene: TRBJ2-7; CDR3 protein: CAMRFSGGATYEQYF; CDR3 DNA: TGTGCCATGCGTTTTTCAGGAGGTGCTACCTACGAGCAGTACTTC
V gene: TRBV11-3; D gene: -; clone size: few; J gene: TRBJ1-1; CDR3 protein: CASSLGGMNTEAFF; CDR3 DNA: TGTGCCAGCAGCTTGGGGGGTATGAACACTGAAGCTTTCTTT
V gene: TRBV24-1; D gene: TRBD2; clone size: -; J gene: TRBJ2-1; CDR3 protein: CATNPGSGRGNEQFF; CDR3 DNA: TGTGCCACAAACCCGGGGAGCGGGAGGGGCAATGAGCAGTTCTTC
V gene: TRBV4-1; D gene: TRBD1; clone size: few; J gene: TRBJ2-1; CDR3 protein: CASSLSGTGSYEQFF; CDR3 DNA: TGCGCCAGCAGCCTTTCCGGGACAGGGAGCTATGAGCAGTTCTTC
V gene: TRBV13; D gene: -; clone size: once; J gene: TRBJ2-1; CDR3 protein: CASSPKRVPHEQFF; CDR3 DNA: TGTGCCAGCAGCCCAAAACGGGTTCCGCATGAGCAGTTCTTC
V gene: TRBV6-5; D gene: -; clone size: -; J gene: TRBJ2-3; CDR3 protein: CASRAPVGADTQYF; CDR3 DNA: TGTGCCAGCAGGGCTCCGGTCGGGGCAGATACGCAGTATTTT
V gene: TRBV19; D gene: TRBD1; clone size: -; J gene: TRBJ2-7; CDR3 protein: CASSPTRDRAHEQYF; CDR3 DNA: TGTGCCAGTAGCCCGACCCGGGACAGGGCCCACGAGCAGTACTTC
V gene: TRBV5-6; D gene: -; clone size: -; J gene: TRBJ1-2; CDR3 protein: CASSLDGRGIYGYTF; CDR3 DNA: TGTGCCAGCAGCTTGGATGGCAGGGGTATCTATGGCTACACCTTC
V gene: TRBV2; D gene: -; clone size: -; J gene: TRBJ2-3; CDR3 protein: CASSEGLTDTQYF; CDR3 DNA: TGTGCCAGCAGTGAAGGTCTCACAGATACGCAGTATTTT
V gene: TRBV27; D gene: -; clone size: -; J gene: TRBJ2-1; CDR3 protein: CASSFFGASSYNEQFF; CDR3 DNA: TGTGCCAGCAGTTTTTTCGGAGCAAGCTCCTACAATGAGCAGTTCTTC
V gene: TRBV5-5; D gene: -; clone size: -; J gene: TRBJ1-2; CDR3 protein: CASSFREGSYTF; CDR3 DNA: TGTGCCAGCAGCTTCAGGGAGGGTAGCTACACCTTC
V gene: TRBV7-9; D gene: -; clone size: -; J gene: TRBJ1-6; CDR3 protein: CASSLDRVYNSPLHF; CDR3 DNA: TGTGCCAGCAGCTTAGACAGGGTCTATAATTCACCCCTCCACTTT
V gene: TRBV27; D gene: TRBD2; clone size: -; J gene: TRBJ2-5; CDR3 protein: CASQGIRAGEGETQYF; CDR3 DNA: TGTGCCAGCCAAGGTATTCGGGCGGGAGAAGGGGAGACCCAGTACTTC
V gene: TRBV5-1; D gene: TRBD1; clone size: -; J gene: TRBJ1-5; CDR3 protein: CASSNTGGNQPQHF; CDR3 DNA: TGCGCCAGCAGCAATACAGGGGGCAATCAGCCCCAGCATTTT
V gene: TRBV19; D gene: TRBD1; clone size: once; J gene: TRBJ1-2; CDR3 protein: CASTGLGTGRGGYTF; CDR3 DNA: TGTGCCAGTACGGGGCTCGGGACAGGGAGAGGGGGCTACACCTTC
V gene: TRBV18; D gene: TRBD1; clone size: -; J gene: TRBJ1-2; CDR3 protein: CASSRGTANYGYTF; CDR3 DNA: TGTGCCAGCTCTCGAGGGACAGCTAACTATGGCTACACCTTC
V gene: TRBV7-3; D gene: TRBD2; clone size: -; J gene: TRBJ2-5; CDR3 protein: CASSSTGRTSGTQETQYF; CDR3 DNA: TGTGCCAGCAGCTCAACGGGGAGGACTAGCGGCACTCAAGAGACCCAGTACTTC
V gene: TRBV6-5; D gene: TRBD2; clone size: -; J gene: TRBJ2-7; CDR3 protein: CASGGGSYEQYF; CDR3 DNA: TGTGCCAGCGGGGGGGGCTCCTACGAGCAGTACTTC
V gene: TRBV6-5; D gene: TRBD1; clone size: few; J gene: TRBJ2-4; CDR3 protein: CASSPGQLAKNIQYF; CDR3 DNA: TGTGCCAGCAGTCCGGGACAGCTAGCCAAAAACATTCAGTACTTC
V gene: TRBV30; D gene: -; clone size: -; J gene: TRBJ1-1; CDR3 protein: CACRGAGTEAFF; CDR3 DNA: TGTGCCTGCCGAGGAGCGGGCACTGAAGCTTTCTTT
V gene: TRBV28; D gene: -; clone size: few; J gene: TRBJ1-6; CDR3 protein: CASSLGGLSYNSPLHF; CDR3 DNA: TGTGCCAGCAGTTTGGGGGGTCTCTCCTATAATTCACCCCTCCACTTT
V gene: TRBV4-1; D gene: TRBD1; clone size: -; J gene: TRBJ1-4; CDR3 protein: CASSQGQGANEKLFF; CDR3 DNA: TGCGCCAGCAGCCAAGGACAGGGGGCGAATGAAAAACTGTTTTTT
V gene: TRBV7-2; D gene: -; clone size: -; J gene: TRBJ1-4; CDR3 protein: CASSPQGTTNEKLFF; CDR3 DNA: TGTGCCAGCAGCCCCCAGGGGACAACTAATGAAAAACTGTTTTTT
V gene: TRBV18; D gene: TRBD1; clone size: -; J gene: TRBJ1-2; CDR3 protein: CASSPGTGGYYGYTF; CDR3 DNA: TGTGCCAGCTCACCAGGGACAGGGGGCTACTATGGCTACACCTTC
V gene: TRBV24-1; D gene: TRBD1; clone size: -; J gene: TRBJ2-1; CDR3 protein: CATSDPTGGSEQFF; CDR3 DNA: TGTGCCACCAGTGATCCGACAGGGGGCTCTGAGCAGTTCTTC
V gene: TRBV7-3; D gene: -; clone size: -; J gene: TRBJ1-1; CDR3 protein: CASSLMAGPSTEAFF; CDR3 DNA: TGTGCCAGCAGCTTAATGGCAGGGCCCTCCACTGAAGCTTTCTTT
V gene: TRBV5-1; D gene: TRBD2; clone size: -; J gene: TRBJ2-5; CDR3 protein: CASSFGVVAGAKETQYF; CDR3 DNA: TGCGCCAGCAGCTTCGGGGTGGTAGCGGGGGCCAAAGAGACCCAGTACTTC
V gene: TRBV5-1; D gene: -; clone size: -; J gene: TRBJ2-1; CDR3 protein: CASSPRDSYNEQFF; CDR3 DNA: TGCGCCAGCAGCCCTCGGGACTCCTACAATGAGCAGTTCTTC
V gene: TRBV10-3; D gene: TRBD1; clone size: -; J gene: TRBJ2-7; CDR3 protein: CAIMIGTGGNEQYF; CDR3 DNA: TGTGCCATAATGATAGGGACAGGGGGAAACGAGCAGTACTTC